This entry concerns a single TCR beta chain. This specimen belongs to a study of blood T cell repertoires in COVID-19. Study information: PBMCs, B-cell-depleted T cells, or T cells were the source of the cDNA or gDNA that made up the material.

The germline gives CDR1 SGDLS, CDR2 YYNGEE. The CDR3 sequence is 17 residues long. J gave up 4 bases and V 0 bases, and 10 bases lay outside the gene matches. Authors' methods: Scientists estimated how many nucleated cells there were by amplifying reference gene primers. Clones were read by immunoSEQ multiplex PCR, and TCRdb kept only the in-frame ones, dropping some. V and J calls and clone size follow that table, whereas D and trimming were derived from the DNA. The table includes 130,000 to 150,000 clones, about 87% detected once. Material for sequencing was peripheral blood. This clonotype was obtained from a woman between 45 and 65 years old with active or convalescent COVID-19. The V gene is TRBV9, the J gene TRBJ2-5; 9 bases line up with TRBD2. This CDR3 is CASSVVGLASVGETQYF. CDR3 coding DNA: TGTGCCAGCAGCGTAGTCGGACTAGCGTCGGTGGGAGAGACCCAGTACTTC.